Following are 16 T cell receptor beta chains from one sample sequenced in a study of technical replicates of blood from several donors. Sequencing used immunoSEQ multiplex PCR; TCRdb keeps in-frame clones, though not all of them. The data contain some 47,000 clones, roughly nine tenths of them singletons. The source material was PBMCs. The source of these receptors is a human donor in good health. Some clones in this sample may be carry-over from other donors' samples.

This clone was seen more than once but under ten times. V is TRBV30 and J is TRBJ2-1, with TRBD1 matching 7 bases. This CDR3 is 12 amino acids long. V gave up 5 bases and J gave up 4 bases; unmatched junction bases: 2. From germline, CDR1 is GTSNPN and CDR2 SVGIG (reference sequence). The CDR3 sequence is CAWGRGYNEQFF. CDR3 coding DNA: TGTGCCTGGGGCAGGGGGTACAATGAGCAGTTCTTC.

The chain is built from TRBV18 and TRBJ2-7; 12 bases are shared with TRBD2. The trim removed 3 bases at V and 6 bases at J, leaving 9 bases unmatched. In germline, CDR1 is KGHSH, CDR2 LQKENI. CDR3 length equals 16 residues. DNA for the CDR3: TGTGCCAGCTCACCGGTCCTAGCGGGGGGGCGCGTCGAGCAGTACTTC. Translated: CASSPVLAGGRVEQYF. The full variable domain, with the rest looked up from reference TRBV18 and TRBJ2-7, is NAGVMQNPRHLVRRRGQEARLRCSPMKGHSHVYWYRQLPEEGLKFMVYLQKENIIDESGMPKERFSAEFPKEGPSILRIQQVVRGDSAAYFCASSPVLAGGRVEQYFGPGTRLTVT.

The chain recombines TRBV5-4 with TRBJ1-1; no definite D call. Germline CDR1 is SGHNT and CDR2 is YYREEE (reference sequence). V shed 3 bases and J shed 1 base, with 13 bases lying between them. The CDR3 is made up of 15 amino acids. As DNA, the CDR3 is TGTGCCAGCAGCTCACCTAGAGAGAAGAACACTGAAGCTTTCTTT. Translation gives CASSSPREKNTEAFF.

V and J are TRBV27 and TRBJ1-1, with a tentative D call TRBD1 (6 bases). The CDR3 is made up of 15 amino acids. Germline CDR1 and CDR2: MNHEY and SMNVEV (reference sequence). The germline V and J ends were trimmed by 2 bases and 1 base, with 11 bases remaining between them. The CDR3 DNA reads TGTGCCAGCAGTTTACAGGGGATAAAGAACACTGAAGCTTTCTTT. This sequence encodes CASSLQGIKNTEAFF.

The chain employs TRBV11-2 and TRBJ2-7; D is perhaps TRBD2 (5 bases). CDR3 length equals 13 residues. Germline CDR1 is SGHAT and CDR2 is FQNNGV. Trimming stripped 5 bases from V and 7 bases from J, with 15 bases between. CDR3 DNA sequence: TGTGCCAGCAGCCCTAGGGCGGACTTGGAGCAGTACTTC. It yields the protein CASSPRADLEQYF.

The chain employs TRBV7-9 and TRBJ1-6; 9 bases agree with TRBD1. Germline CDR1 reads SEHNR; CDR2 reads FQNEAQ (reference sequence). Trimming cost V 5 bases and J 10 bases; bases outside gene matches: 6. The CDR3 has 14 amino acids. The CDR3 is CASSIGTGMSPLHF. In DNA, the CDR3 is TGTGCCAGCAGCATCGGGACAGGGATGTCACCCCTCCACTTT.

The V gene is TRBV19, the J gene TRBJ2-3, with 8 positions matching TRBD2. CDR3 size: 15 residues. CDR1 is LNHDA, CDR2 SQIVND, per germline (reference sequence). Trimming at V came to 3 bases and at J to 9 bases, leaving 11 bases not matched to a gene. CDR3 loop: CASSISSSGPATQYF. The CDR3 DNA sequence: TGTGCCAGTAGTATCAGTTCTAGCGGGCCAGCCACGCAGTATTTT.

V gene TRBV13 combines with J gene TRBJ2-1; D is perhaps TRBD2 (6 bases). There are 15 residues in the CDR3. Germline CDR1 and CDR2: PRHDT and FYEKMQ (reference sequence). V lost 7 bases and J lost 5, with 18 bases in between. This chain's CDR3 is CASTTGRGANNEQFF. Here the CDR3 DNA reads TGTGCCAGCACAACTGGGCGGGGCGCTAACAATGAGCAGTTCTTC.

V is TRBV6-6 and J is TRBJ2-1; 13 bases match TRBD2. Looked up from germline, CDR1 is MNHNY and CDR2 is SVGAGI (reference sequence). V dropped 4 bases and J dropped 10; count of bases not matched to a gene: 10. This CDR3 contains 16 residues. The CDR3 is CASSFPTSGGTKEQFF. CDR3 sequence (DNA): TGTGCCAGCAGTTTCCCGACTAGCGGGGGGACGAAGGAGCAGTTCTTC.

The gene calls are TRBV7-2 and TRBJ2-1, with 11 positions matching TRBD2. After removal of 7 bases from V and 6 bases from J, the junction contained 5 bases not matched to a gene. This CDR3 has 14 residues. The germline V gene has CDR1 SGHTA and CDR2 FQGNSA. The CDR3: CASTAGTSGNEQFF. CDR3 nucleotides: TGTGCCAGCACCGCCGGGACTAGCGGCAATGAGCAGTTCTTC.

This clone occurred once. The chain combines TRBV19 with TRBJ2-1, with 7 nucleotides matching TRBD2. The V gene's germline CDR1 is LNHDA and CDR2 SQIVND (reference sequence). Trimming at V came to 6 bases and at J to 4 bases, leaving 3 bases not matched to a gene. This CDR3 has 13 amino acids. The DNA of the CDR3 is TGTGCCAGTAGGGGGGACTATTACAATGAGCAGTTCTTC. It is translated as CASRGDYYNEQFF. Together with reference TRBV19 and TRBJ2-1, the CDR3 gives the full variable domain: DGGITQSPKYLFRKEGQNVTLSCEQNLNHDAMYWYRQDPGQGLRLIYYSQIVNDFQKGDIAEGYSVSREKKESFPLTVTSAQKNPTAFYLCASRGDYYNEQFFGPGTRLTVL.

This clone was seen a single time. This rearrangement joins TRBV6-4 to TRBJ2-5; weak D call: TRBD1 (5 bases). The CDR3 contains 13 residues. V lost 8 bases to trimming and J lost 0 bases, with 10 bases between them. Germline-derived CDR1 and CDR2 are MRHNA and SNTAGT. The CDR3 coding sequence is TGTGCCAGCTTTTTGGACAACCAAGAGACCCAGTACTTC. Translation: CASFLDNQETQYF.

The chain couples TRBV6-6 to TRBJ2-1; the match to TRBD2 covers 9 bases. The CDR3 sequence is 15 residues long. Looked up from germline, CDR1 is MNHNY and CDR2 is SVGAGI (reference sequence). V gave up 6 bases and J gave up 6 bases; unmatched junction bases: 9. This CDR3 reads CASSPTGTSRNEQFF. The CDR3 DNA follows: TGTGCCAGCAGCCCGACCGGGACTAGCCGCAATGAGCAGTTCTTC.

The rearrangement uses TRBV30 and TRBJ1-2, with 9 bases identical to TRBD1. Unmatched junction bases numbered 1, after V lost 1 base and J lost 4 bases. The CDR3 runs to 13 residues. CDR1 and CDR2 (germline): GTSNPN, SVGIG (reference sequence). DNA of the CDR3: TGTGCCTGGAGTGGGGACAGGGTCTATGGCTACACCTTC. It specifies CAWSGDRVYGYTF.

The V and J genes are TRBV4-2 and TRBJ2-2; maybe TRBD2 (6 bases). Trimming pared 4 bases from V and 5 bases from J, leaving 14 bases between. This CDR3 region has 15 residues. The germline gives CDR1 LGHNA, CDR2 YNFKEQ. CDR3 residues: CASSPRRGGTGELFF. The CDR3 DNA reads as TGTGCCAGCAGCCCAAGGAGGGGTGGTACCGGGGAGCTGTTTTTT.

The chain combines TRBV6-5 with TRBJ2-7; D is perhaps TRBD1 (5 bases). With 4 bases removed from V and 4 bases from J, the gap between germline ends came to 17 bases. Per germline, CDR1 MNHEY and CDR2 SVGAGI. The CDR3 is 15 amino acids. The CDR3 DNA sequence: TGTGCCAGCAGTTCCACGACAGTTCTTAGGTACGAGCAGTACTTC. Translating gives CASSSTTVLRYEQYF.